The next 23 T cell receptor beta chains were all read from a single sample in a study of shared clonotypes between healthy human individuals. Produced via immunoSEQ multiplex PCR; TCRdb's table is partial and in-frame only. The sample has roughly 2,000,000 clones, over 85% seen once; the top ten hold under 1.5%. Only CD45RO-negative cells positively selected for CCR7 counted as naive CD8 cells, so terminally differentiated effector memory CD45RA+ cells were excluded. Sequencing was done on a sample of naive CD8+ T cells sorted from blood. The receptors were gathered from a man aged 18-30 years in good health.

The CDR3 sequence: CASSTGETQYF. The CDR3, as DNA: TGTGCCAGCAGCACCGGGGAGACCCAGTACTTC. V and J are TRBV7-9 and TRBJ2-5; D not resolved. This CDR3 contains 11 residues. Trimming took off 5 bases at V and 5 bases at J, with 6 bases between the two ends. Germline CDR1 SEHNR, CDR2 FQNEAQ (reference sequence).

V usage is TRBV27 and J usage is TRBJ2-2, with TRBD1 matching 9 bases. This CDR3 is built from 15 residues. Germline V gene data show CDR1 as MNHEY and CDR2 as SMNVEV (reference sequence). V dropped 6 bases and J dropped 5; count of bases not matched to a gene: 7. DNA for the CDR3: TGTGCCAGCAGATCCGGACAGGGGTCGACCGGGGAGCTGTTTTTT. It is translated as CASRSGQGSTGELFF.

The chain carries TRBV29-1 and TRBJ2-5, with D possibly being TRBD2 (7 bases). V was cut by 3 bases and J by 5 bases, with 10 bases left in between. Per germline, CDR1 SQVTM and CDR2 ANQGSEA. The CDR3 is made up of 12 amino acids. The CDR3 here is CSVEEGGETQYF. The DNA for the CDR3 is TGCAGCGTTGAGGAGGGGGGGGAGACCCAGTACTTC.

In this sample, this clone turned up once. The chain has TRBV5-6 and TRBJ2-7; 11 nucleotides align to TRBD1. CDR1 is SGHDT and CDR2 is YYEEEE in the germline V gene. This CDR3 comprises 16 residues. Trimming at V came to 4 bases and at J to 1 base, leaving 7 bases not matched to a gene. The CDR3 region has the DNA TGTGCCAGCAGCCCCTGGGACAGGGGGTTATCCTACGAGCAGTACTTC. It codes for CASSPWDRGLSYEQYF. The variable domain in full, completed from reference TRBV5-6 and TRBJ2-7, reads DAGVTQSPTHLIKTRGQQVTLRCSPKSGHDTVSWYQQALGQGPQFIFQYYEEEERQRGNFPDRFSGHQFPNYSSELNVNALLLGDSALYLCASSPWDRGLSYEQYFGPGTRLTVT.

V gene TRBV28 combines with J gene TRBJ2-2, with 9 bases identical to TRBD1. V was pared by 7 bases and J by 7 bases, with 7 bases of the junction left unmatched. This CDR3 has 14 amino acids. CDR1 is MDHEN and CDR2 is SYDVKM in the germline V gene. The CDR3 loop reads CASTRTGASGELFF. In DNA, the CDR3 is TGTGCCAGCACACGGACAGGGGCTAGCGGGGAGCTGTTTTTT.

The chain employs TRBV4-1 and TRBJ2-5; 7 nucleotides agree with TRBD1. CDR3 length: 15 amino acids. CDR1 is MGHRA and CDR2 is YSYEKL in the germline V gene. The junction had 9 bases not matched to a gene; V was cut back by 3 bases and J by 5 bases. In DNA form, the CDR3 reads TGCGCCAGCAGCCAGGAAGGGGGCGCGAGGGAGACCCAGTACTTC. Translated: CASSQEGGARETQYF.

The V and J genes are TRBV7-8 and TRBJ2-5; D gene ambiguous. The V end lost 2 bases, the J end lost 5 bases, and 6 bases lay between the germline ends. The CDR3 contains 12 residues. Germline V gene data show CDR1 as SGHVS and CDR2 as FQNEAQ. DNA of the CDR3: TGTGCCAGCAGCTTACCCCTGGAGACCCAGTACTTC. Its protein product is CASSLPLETQYF.

The gene calls are TRBV5-6 and TRBJ1-6, with D hard to call. V was trimmed by 5 bases and J by 6 bases, leaving 12 bases between them. Germline V gives CDR1 SGHDT, CDR2 YYEEEE. The CDR3 contains 14 residues. The CDR3 sequence is CASSLDPFNSPLHF. CDR3 coding DNA: TGTGCCAGCAGTCTGGACCCCTTTAATTCACCCCTCCACTTT.

The V call is TRBV6-1, the J call TRBJ2-3; TRBD2 aligns across 7 bases. Germline-derived CDR1 and CDR2 are MNHNS and SASEGT. With 1 base clipped from V and 4 bases from J, the junction kept 2 bases outside the gene matches. This CDR3 contains 14 residues. CDR3 sequence reads: CASSEGAGADTQYF. The CDR3, as DNA: TGTGCCAGCAGTGAAGGGGCGGGAGCAGATACGCAGTATTTT.

This clone has only one observation. At the DNA level, this CDR3 is encoded by other sequences in the same sample as well. V is TRBV5-1 and J is TRBJ2-1; 7 nucleotides match TRBD1. The trim removed 0 bases at V and 4 bases at J, leaving 4 bases unmatched. The CDR3 consists of 15 residues. Germline loops: CDR1 SGHRS, CDR2 YFSETQ. The CDR3 loop is CASSLAQGSYNEQFF. The CDR3 DNA sequence: TGCGCCAGCAGCTTGGCACAGGGGTCATACAATGAGCAGTTCTTC.

V and J are TRBV7-3 and TRBJ2-7, with D possibly TRBD1 on 5 matching bases. This CDR3 contains 13 residues. Germline CDR1 SGHTA, CDR2 FQGTGA. The V gene lost 4 bases and the J gene lost 5 bases, with 12 bases spanning the gap. The CDR3 DNA reads as TGTGCCAGCAGCTCCTCCTGGGGCGACGAGCAGTACTTC. It specifies CASSSSWGDEQYF.

The chain recombines TRBV19 with TRBJ1-6; TRBD1 aligns across 7 bases. CDR3 length equals 14 residues. Germline V gene lookup returns CDR1 LNHDA and CDR2 SQIVND (reference sequence). With V trimmed by 10 bases and J by 7 bases, 10 bases remained unmatched. The CDR3 is CATGLTGLNSPLHF. CDR3 nucleotide sequence: TGTGCCACCGGATTGACAGGGCTCAATTCACCCCTCCACTTT.

This chain connects TRBV28 to TRBJ2-7; TRBD2 matches at 10 bases. The CDR3 has 15 amino acids. Germline V gene data show CDR1 as MDHEN and CDR2 as SYDVKM. After removal of 2 bases from V and 2 bases from J, the junction contained 3 bases not matched to a gene. This chain's CDR3 is CASSLQAGGPYEQYF. The CDR3 DNA sequence: TGTGCCAGCAGTTTACAAGCGGGGGGGCCCTACGAGCAGTACTTC.

The chain has TRBV30 and TRBJ2-7; D may match TRBD1 or TRBD2 (5 bases each). Germline CDR1 GTSNPN, CDR2 SVGIG (reference sequence). Trimming cost V 3 bases and J 3 bases, with 9 bases left between them. CDR3 length: 12 amino acids. Here the CDR3 DNA reads TGTGCCTGGAGCGGGGACGTCTACGAGCAGTACTTC. Translating it yields CAWSGDVYEQYF. The full variable domain, completed using reference TRBV30 and TRBJ2-7, is SQTIHQWPATLVQPVGSPLSLECTVEGTSNPNLYWYRQAAGRGLQLLFYSVGIGQISSEVPQNLSASRPQDRQFILSSKKLLLSDSGFYLCAWSGDVYEQYFGPGTRLTVT.

The J gene is TRBJ2-2, the V gene TRBV28; 13 nucleotides align to TRBD2. The CDR3 runs to 13 residues. V lost 10 bases, J lost 7 bases, and 3 bases stayed unmatched. Per germline, CDR1 MDHEN and CDR2 SYDVKM. The CDR3, as DNA: TGTGCCACCAGACTAGCGGGGGGCGGGGAGCTGTTTTTT. This gives the protein CATRLAGGGELFF.

The V call is TRBV4-3, the J call TRBJ1-2, with TRBD1 matching 8 bases. CDR3 length equals 14 residues. V gave up 3 bases and J gave up 4 bases; unmatched junction bases: 4. Germline V lookup: CDR1 LGHNA, CDR2 YSLEER. CDR3 region: CASSHVGTGYGYTF. CDR3 sequence (DNA): TGCGCCAGCAGCCACGTCGGGACAGGCTATGGCTACACCTTC.

The chain uses TRBV6-1 and TRBJ1-1; D not resolved. CDR3 length: 11 amino acids. Trimming pared 10 bases from V and 6 bases from J, leaving 12 bases between. Germline CDR1 MNHNS, CDR2 SASEGT. The CDR3 loop reads CATSGSAEAFF. The CDR3 DNA sequence: TGTGCCACCAGCGGCTCAGCTGAAGCTTTCTTT.

The CDR3 sequence is CASSDGGLGDTQYF. DNA of the CDR3: TGTGCCAGCAGTGATGGGGGGCTCGGAGATACGCAGTATTTT. The chain uses TRBV2 and TRBJ2-3; D may correspond to TRBD1 or TRBD2 (6 bases each). Trimming left V 3 bases short and J 5 bases short, with 12 bases between. The germline V gene encodes CDR1 SNHLY and CDR2 FYNNEI. There are 14 residues in the CDR3.

A word on this clone: Other DNA sequences of this sample code for an identical CDR3. Written as DNA, the CDR3 is TGTGCCAGCAGTTACTCCGGACAGGGGGGTACTGAAGCTTTCTTT. Translating gives CASSYSGQGGTEAFF. The chain joins TRBV6-5 to TRBJ1-1, with 10 positions matching TRBD1. Germline loops: CDR1 MNHEY, CDR2 SVGAGI. The CDR3 length is 15 residues. The J segment lost 5 bases and the V segment lost 0 bases, leaving 3 bases of the junction unmatched.

This CDR3 reads CASSLGIGGTYEQYF. The CDR3 region has the DNA TGTGCCAGCAGCTTAGGCATTGGAGGGACCTACGAGCAGTACTTC. The chain links TRBV7-6 to TRBJ2-7; tentatively, D is TRBD2 (6 bases). The germline gives CDR1 SGHVS, CDR2 FNYEAQ. The CDR3 has 15 residues. Trimming removed 1 base from V and 2 bases from J, with 12 bases in between.

The DNA for the CDR3 is TGTGCCAGCAGCCAGACTGGGACAGGGGTGAACACTGAAGCTTTCTTT. It specifies CASSQTGTGVNTEAFF. The chain employs TRBV7-9 and TRBJ1-1, with 10 bases that match TRBD1. Germline V CDR1 and CDR2: SEHNR, FQNEAQ (reference sequence). The CDR3 runs 16 residues. V trimming: 5 bases; J trimming: 0 bases; junction bases outside the gene matches: 6.

Notes on this clone: Other DNA sequences in the same sample also yield this CDR3. This chain joins TRBV5-1 and TRBJ2-3, with 8 bases that match TRBD2. This CDR3 has 15 residues. Germline lookup yields CDR1 SGHRS and CDR2 YFSETQ. Trimming took 4 bases from V and 0 from J; bases not matched to a gene: 4. The CDR3 here is CASSPRGGSTDTQYF. The CDR3 DNA reads as TGCGCCAGCAGCCCTCGGGGGGGGAGCACAGATACGCAGTATTTT.

The chain carries TRBV10-1 and TRBJ2-2; unclear D gene. With 3 bases removed from V and 7 bases from J, the gap between germline ends came to 12 bases. The CDR3 length is 14 residues. CDR1 WNHNN and CDR2 SYGVQD come from the germline V gene (reference sequence). The CDR3 loop reads CASSEMGGGGELFF. DNA for the CDR3: TGCGCCAGCAGTGAAATGGGCGGCGGCGGGGAGCTGTTTTTT.